This is a list of T cell receptor beta chains from one sample in a study of T cells after yellow fever vaccination. TCRdb fed the 5' RACE reads into MiXCR, producing one record per CDR3 protein. This table holds 450,000 to 650,000 distinct CDR3 sequences, just over 20% found once. Sequenced here: PBMCs, sampled about 21 days after the first yellow fever vaccination. These receptors were collected from a man between 18 and 29 years old who received the YFV17D yellow fever vaccine. CDR3s include the opening cysteine and the closing phenylalanine or tryptophan. A D gene is named only where the DNA matches it firmly. Part of the rows lack a size; the others show once, few, many or a class for expanded clones.

j_gene | v_gene | abundance | d_gene | CDR3aa | CDR3nt
TRBJ1-5 | TRBV7-9 | . | TRBD1 | CASSPIGQGEGQPQHF | TGTGCCAGCAGCCCGATCGGACAGGGAGAAGGGCAGCCCCAGCATTTT
TRBJ2-1 | TRBV5-4 | . | TRBD2 | CASSLRILAGVASYNEQFF | TGTGCCAGCAGCTTGCGAATTTTAGCGGGGGTGGCCTCCTACAATGAGCAGTTCTTC
TRBJ2-1 | TRBV10-3 | few | TRBD2 | CAINERESSYNEQFF | TGTGCCATCAACGAGCGGGAGAGCTCCTACAATGAGCAGTTCTTC
TRBJ2-1 | TRBV12-3/TRBV12-4 | . | TRBD2 | CASIRSGGYNEQFF | TGTGCCAGCATACGGAGCGGGGGGTACAATGAGCAGTTCTTC
TRBJ2-5 | TRBV19 | few | . | CASSIVGGIETQYF | TGTGCCAGTAGTATAGTAGGAGGGATCGAGACCCAGTACTTC
TRBJ1-2 | TRBV11-2 | . | . | CASSLDQAGYGYTF | TGTGCCAGCAGCTTAGATCAAGCTGGGTACGGCTACACCTTC
TRBJ2-2 | TRBV9 | few | . | CASSVSGAGISGELFF | TGTGCCAGCAGCGTTAGTGGGGCGGGAATATCCGGGGAGCTGTTTTTT
TRBJ2-6 | TRBV5-1 | . | . | CASSLRVGESSGANVLTF | TGCGCCAGCAGCTTGAGAGTCGGAGAGAGCTCTGGGGCCAACGTCCTGACTTTC
TRBJ1-1 | TRBV27 | few | . | CASSLGQMGTEAFF | TGTGCCAGCAGTTTAGGACAAATGGGGACTGAAGCTTTCTTT
TRBJ1-1 | TRBV25-1 | . | TRBD1 | CASSEGTVNTEAFF | TGTGCCAGCAGTGAGGGGACAGTAAACACTGAAGCTTTCTTT
TRBJ1-1 | TRBV6-2/TRBV6-3 | few | . | CASSYSALNTEAFF | TGTGCCAGCAGTTACTCGGCCTTGAACACTGAAGCTTTCTTT
TRBJ2-1 | TRBV3-1 | . | . | CASSQDLNYLNEQFF | TGTGCCAGCAGCCAAGATCTAAACTACCTCAATGAGCAGTTCTTC
TRBJ2-1 | TRBV24-1 | few | . | CATSDFRDDNEQFF | TGTGCCACCAGTGATTTCCGAGACGACAATGAGCAGTTCTTC
TRBJ1-2 | TRBV12-3/TRBV12-4 | . | . | CASRPTGNYGYTF | TGTGCCAGCAGACCCACAGGAAACTATGGCTACACCTTC
TRBJ1-2 | TRBV6-2/TRBV6-3 | . | . | CASSYSTGDGVGVENYGYTF | TGTGCCAGCAGTTACTCGACCGGAGACGGGGTCGGGGTCGAAAACTATGGCTACACCTTC
TRBJ1-6 | TRBV28 | few | . | CASSLWSAGNSPLHF | TGTGCCAGCAGTTTATGGAGTGCGGGGAATTCACCCCTCCACTTT
TRBJ2-7 | TRBV19 | few | . | CASSLLGGGVLGYEQYF | TGTGCCAGTAGTCTCCTCGGTGGAGGGGTTCTTGGCTACGAGCAGTACTTC
TRBJ2-3 | TRBV5-6 | . | . | CASSLGSPDTQYF | TGTGCCAGCAGCTTGGGTTCGCCAGATACGCAGTATTTT
TRBJ2-2 | TRBV12-3/TRBV12-4 | . | TRBD2 | CASWGGGSNTGELFF | TGTGCCAGTTGGGGCGGGGGATCGAACACCGGGGAGCTGTTTTTT
TRBJ2-5 | TRBV12-5 | few | . | CASGSGGAQETQYF | TGTGCTAGTGGTTCAGGAGGGGCCCAAGAGACCCAGTACTTC
TRBJ2-1 | TRBV19 | few | . | CASTYRTSSYNEQFF | TGTGCCAGTACTTATCGCACGAGCTCCTACAATGAGCAGTTCTTC
TRBJ2-3 | TRBV6-5 | . | TRBD2 | CASSYRALAALTDTQYF | TGTGCCAGCAGTTACCGAGCACTAGCGGCCCTCACAGATACGCAGTATTTT
TRBJ2-3 | TRBV9 | . | . | CASSDESSTDTQYF | TGTGCCAGCAGCGACGAGTCTAGCACAGATACGCAGTATTTT
TRBJ2-7 | TRBV29-1 | . | . | CTPSGKGGSYEQYF | TGCACCCCGAGCGGGAAAGGGGGATCCTACGAGCAGTACTTC
TRBJ2-2 | TRBV19 | few | . | CASSITAGRGELFF | TGTGCCAGTAGTATAACGGCAGGGAGAGGGGAGCTGTTTTTT
TRBJ1-2 | TRBV21-1 | few | . | CASSCRRDGYTF | TGTGCCAGCAGCTGCCGACGCGATGGCTACACCTTC
TRBJ1-6 | TRBV20-1 | . | . | CSARQPDRAPNSPLHF | TGCAGTGCTAGACAACCAGACCGGGCCCCAAATTCACCCCTCCACTTT
TRBJ1-2 | TRBV7-9 | . | TRBD1 | CASSPGTALSWGYTF | TGTGCCAGCAGCCCCGGGACAGCCCTTTCATGGGGCTACACCTTC
TRBJ2-1 | TRBV20-1 | few | . | CSAQGRLPYNEQFF | TGCAGTGCTCAGGGGAGACTCCCCTACAATGAGCAGTTCTTC
TRBJ1-2 | TRBV13 | few | . | CASSLESGYGYTF | TGTGCCAGCAGCTTAGAGTCAGGCTATGGCTACACCTTC
TRBJ1-1 | TRBV4-3 | few | . | CASSQDSLSTEAFF | TGCGCCAGCAGCCAAGATTCACTGAGCACTGAAGCTTTCTTT
TRBJ1-5 | TRBV18 | few | TRBD1 | CASSPTGSQPQHF | TGTGCCAGCTCACCGACAGGGAGTCAGCCCCAGCATTTT
TRBJ2-1 | TRBV30 | . | . | CAWSPPTRNNEQFF | TGTGCCTGGAGTCCGCCGACCAGGAACAATGAGCAGTTCTTC
TRBJ2-5 | TRBV5-1 | . | . | CASSIMTSAQETQYF | TGCGCCAGCTCCATCATGACTAGTGCTCAAGAGACCCAGTACTTC
TRBJ2-3 | TRBV10-3 | . | TRBD2 | CAIRTSGGGNTQYF | TGTGCCATCAGGACGAGCGGGGGTGGGAATACGCAGTATTTT
TRBJ1-3 | TRBV30 | . | . | CAWTAGGNTIYF | TGTGCCTGGACCGCGGGTGGAAACACCATATATTTT
TRBJ1-1 | TRBV28 | few | . | CASSLVGVTEAFF | TGTGCCAGCAGTTTAGTGGGAGTCACTGAAGCTTTCTTT
TRBJ2-5 | TRBV12-3/TRBV12-4 | . | . | CASTANGQIETQYF | TGTGCCAGCACCGCCAATGGTCAAATAGAGACCCAGTACTTC
TRBJ1-1 | TRBV6-2/TRBV6-3 | . | . | CASSYRAGSSGDGMNTEAFF | TGTGCCAGCAGTTACAGGGCGGGATCGTCAGGGGATGGGATGAACACTGAAGCTTTCTTT
TRBJ2-7 | TRBV29-1 | few | . | CSVARTAVRGEQYF | TGCAGCGTAGCAAGGACGGCCGTACGGGGCGAGCAGTACTTC
TRBJ2-1 | TRBV12-5 | few | TRBD1 | CASGLVLSDRSSGNEQFF | TGTGCTAGTGGTTTGGTACTCTCGGACAGGTCCTCAGGCAATGAGCAGTTCTTC
TRBJ2-3 | TRBV7-2 | many | . | CASSPGAGADTQYF | TGTGCCAGCAGTCCGGGGGCAGGGGCAGATACGCAGTATTTT
TRBJ2-5 | TRBV7-2 | many | . | CASSWTIQETQYF | TGTGCCAGCAGCTGGACCATCCAAGAGACCCAGTACTTC
TRBJ1-5 | TRBV5-1 | . | TRBD1 | CASSPGQGAQGQPQHF | TGCGCCAGCAGCCCCGGACAGGGGGCTCAAGGTCAGCCCCAGCATTTT
TRBJ2-1 | TRBV7-3 | . | TRBD2 | CASSLLAGGPQFF | TGTGCCAGCAGCTTACTAGCGGGGGGACCACAGTTCTTC